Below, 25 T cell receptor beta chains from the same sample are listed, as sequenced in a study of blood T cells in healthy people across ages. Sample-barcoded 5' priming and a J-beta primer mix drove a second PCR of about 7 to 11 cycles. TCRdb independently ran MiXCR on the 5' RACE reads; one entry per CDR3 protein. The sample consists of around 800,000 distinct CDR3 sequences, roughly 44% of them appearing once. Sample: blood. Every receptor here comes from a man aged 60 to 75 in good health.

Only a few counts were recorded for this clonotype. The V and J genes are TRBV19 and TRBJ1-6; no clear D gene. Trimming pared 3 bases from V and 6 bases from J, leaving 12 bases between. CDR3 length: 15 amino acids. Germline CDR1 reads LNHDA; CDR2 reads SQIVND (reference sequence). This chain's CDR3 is CASSIDINLNSPLHF. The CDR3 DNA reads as TGTGCCAGTAGTATTGACATTAATCTTAATTCACCCCTCCACTTT.

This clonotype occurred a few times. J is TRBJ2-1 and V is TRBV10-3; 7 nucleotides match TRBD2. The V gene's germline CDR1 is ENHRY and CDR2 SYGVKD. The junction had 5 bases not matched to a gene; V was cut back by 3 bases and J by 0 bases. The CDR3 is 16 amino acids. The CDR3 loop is CAISDSRGSSYNEQFF. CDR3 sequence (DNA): TGTGCCATCAGTGATTCGCGGGGGAGCTCCTACAATGAGCAGTTCTTC.

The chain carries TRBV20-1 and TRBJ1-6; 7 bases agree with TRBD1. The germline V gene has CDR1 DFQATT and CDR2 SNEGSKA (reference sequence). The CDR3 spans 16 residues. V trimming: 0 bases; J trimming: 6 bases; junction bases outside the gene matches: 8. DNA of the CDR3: TGCAGTGCTAGAGATTGGCGGGACAGACTTAATTCACCCCTCCACTTT. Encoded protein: CSARDWRDRLNSPLHF.

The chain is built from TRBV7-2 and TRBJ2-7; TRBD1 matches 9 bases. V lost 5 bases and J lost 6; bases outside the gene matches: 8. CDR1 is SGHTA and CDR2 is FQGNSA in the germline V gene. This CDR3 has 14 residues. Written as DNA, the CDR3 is TGTGCCAGCAGCGCCGACAGGGGGGTCTCCGAGCAGTACTTC. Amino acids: CASSADRGVSEQYF.

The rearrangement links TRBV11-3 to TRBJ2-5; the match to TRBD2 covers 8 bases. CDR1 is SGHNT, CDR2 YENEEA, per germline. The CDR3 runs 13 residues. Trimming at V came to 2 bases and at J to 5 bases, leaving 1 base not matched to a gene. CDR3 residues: CASSLIAGETQYF. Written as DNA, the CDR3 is TGTGCCAGCAGCTTAATAGCGGGGGAGACCCAGTACTTC.

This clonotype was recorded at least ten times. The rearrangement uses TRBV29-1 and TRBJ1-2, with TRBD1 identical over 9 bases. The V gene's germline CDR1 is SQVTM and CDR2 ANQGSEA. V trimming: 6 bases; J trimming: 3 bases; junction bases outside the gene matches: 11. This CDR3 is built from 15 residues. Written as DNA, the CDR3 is TGCAGCGTGTCCTACTCGGACAGGGGACACTATGGCTACACCTTC. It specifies CSVSYSDRGHYGYTF.

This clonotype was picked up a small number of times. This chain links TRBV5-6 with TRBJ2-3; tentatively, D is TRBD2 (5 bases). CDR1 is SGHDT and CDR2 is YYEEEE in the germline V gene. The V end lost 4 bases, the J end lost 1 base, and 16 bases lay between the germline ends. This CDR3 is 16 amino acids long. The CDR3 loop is CASSHLGAERTDTQYF. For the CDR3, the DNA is TGTGCCAGCAGCCACCTGGGAGCGGAGCGCACAGATACGCAGTATTTT.

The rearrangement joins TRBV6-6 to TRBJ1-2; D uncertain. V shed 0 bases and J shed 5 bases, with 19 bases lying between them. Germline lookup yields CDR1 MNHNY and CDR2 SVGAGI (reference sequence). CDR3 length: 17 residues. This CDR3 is CASSYSDLTLESYGYTF. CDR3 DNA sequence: TGTGCCAGCAGTTACTCGGACCTAACCCTGGAGTCTTATGGCTACACCTTC.

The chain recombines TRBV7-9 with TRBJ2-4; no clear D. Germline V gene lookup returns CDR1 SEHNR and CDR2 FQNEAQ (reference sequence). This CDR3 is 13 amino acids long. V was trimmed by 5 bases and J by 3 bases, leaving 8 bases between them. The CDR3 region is CASSPLSKNIQYF. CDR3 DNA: TGTGCCAGCAGCCCGCTAAGCAAAAACATTCAGTACTTC.

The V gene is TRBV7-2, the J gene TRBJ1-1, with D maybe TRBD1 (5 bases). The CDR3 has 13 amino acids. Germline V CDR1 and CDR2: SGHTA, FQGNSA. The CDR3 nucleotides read TGTGCGAGCCTCAGGGATATGAACACTGAAGCTTTCTTT. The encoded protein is CASLRDMNTEAFF.

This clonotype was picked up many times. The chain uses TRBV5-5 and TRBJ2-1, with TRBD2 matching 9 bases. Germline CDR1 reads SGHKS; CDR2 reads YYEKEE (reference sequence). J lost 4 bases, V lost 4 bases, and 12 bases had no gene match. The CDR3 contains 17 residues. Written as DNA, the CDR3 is TGTGCCAGCAGCCGGAGGGCTAGCGGGGCGATATACAATGAGCAGTTCTTC. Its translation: CASSRRASGAIYNEQFF. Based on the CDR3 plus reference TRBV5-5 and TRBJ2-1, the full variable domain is DAGVTQSPTHLIKTRGQQVTLRCSPISGHKSVSWYQQVLGQGPQFIFQYYEKEERGRGNFPDRFSARQFPNYSSELNVNALLLGDSALYLCASSRRASGAIYNEQFFGPGTRLTVL.

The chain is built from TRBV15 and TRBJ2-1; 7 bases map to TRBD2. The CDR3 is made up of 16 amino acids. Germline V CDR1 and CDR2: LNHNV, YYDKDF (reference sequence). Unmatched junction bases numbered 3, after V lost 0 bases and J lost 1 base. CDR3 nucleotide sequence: TGTGCCACCAGCAGAGAGGCGGGGGTATCCTACAATGAGCAGTTCTTC. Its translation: CATSREAGVSYNEQFF.

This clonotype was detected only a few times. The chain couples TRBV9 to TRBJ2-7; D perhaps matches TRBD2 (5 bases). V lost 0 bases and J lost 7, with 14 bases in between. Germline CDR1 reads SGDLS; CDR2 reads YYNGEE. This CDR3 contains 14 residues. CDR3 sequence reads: CASSVGNGRNEQYF. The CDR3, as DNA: TGTGCCAGCAGCGTAGGTAATGGGAGAAATGAGCAGTACTTC.

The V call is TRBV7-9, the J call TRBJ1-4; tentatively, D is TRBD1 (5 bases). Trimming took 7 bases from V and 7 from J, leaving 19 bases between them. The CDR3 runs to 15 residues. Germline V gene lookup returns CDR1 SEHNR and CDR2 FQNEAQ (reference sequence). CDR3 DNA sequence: TGTGCCAGCAACCCCTTTGGGACCGGGACTGAAAAACTGTTTTTT. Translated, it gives CASNPFGTGTEKLFF. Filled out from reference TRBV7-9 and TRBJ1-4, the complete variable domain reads DTGVSQNPRHKITKRGQNVTFRCDPISEHNRLYWYRQTLGQGPEFLTYFQNEAQLEKSRLLSDRFSAERPKGSFSTLEIQRTEQGDSAMYLCASNPFGTGTEKLFFGSGTQLSVL.

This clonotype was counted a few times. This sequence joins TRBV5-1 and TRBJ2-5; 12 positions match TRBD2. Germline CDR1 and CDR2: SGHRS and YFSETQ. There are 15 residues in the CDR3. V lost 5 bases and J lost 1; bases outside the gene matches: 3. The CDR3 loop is CASRRTSGTQETQYF. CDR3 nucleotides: TGCGCCAGCAGACGGACTAGCGGGACCCAAGAGACCCAGTACTTC.

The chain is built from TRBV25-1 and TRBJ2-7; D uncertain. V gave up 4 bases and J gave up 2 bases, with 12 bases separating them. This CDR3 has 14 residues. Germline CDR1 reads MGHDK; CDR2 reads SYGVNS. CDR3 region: CASSVEDGAYEQYF. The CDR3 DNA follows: TGTGCCAGCAGTGTCGAGGATGGCGCCTACGAGCAGTACTTC.

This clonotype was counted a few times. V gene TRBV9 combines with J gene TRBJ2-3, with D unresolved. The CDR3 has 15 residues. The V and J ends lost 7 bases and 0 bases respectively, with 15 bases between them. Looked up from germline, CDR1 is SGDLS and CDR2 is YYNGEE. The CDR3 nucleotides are TGTGCCAGCGACATCGGGCCAGGAAGCACAGATACGCAGTATTTT. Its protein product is CASDIGPGSTDTQYF.

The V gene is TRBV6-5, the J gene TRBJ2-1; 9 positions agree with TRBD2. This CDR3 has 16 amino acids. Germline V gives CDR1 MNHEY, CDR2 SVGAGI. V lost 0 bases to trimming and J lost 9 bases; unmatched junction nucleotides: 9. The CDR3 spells CASSYSSGGVRIEQFF. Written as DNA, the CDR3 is TGTGCCAGCAGTTACTCTAGCGGGGGCGTAAGGATTGAGCAGTTCTTC.

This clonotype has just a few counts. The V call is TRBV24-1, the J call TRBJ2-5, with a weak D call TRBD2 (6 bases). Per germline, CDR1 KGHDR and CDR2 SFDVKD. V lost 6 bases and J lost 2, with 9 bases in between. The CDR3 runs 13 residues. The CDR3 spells CATSRGNQETQYF. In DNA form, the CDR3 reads TGTGCCACCAGTCGGGGGAATCAAGAGACCCAGTACTTC.

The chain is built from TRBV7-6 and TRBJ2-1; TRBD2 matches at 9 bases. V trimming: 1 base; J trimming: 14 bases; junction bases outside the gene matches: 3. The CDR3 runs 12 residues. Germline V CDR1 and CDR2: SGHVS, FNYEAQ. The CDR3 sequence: CASSLGGGAKFF. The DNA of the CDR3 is TGTGCCAGCAGCTTAGGCGGGGGGGCGAAGTTCTTC.

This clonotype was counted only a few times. The DNA for the CDR3 is TGTGCCAGCAAGGAGGGACGCCTAAACTATGGCTACACCTTC. The encoded protein is CASKEGRLNYGYTF. This sequence joins TRBV27 and TRBJ1-2; a possible D gene is TRBD1 (5 bases). With 7 bases removed from V and 2 bases from J, the gap between germline ends came to 14 bases. Germline values: CDR1 MNHEY, CDR2 SMNVEV (reference sequence). The CDR3 totals 14 residues.

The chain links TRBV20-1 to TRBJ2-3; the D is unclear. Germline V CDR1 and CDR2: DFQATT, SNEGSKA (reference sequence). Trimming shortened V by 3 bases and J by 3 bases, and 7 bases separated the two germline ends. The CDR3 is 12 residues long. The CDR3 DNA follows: TGCAGTGCTAGTATAGGTACAGATACGCAGTATTTT. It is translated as CSASIGTDTQYF.

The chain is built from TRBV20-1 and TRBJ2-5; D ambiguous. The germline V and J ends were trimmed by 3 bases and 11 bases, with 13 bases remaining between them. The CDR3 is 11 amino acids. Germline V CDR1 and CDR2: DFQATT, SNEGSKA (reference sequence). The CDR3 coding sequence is TGCAGTGCTAGCCCTATGGTTGAGCAGTACTTC. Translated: CSASPMVEQYF.

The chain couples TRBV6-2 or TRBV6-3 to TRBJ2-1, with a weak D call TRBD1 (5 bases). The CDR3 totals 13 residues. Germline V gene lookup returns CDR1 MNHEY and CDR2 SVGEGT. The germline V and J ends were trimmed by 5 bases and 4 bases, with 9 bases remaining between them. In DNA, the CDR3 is TGTGCCAGCAGTGCCTCAGGGTACAATGAGCAGTTCTTC. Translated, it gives CASSASGYNEQFF.

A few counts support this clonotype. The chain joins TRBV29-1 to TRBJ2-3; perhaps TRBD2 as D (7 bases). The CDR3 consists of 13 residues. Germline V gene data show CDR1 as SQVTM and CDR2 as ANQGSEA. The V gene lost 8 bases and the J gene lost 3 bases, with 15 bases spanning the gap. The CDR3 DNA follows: TGCAGCTCCGAGGGGGAGGGAACAGATACGCAGTATTTT. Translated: CSSEGEGTDTQYF.